This TCR beta chain comes out of a study of cytomegalovirus exposure and HLA in healthy donors. Study conclusions and caveats: On later analysis, the bulk of CMV-associated TCR beta chains appeared to be HLA-restricted. Earlier analysis found most TCR beta V segments productive about 87% or about 30% of the time. With later analysis, a missense DCLRE1C variant became linked to TCR beta V- and J-gene trimming.

This clone occurred once. What it binds is not known. The PCR used 60 Vbeta and 13 Jbeta primers. The data were produced by immunoSEQ multiplex PCR, yet TCRdb's version contains in-frame clones alone and is incomplete. The profile shows roughly 130,000 clones, under 70% of them singletons. This CDR3 region has 14 residues. CDR1 LNHDA and CDR2 SQIVND come from the germline V gene (reference sequence). With 6 bases clipped from V and 1 base from J, the junction kept 4 bases outside the gene matches. The sample taken for sequencing was PBMCs. This receptor was identified in an older woman in good health and CMV-seronegative. This rearrangement joins TRBV19 to TRBJ2-7, with 9 bases lining up with TRBD2. CDR3 bases: TGTGCCAGTAGGACTAGCGGCTGGTCCTACGAGCAGTACTTC. It yields the protein CASRTSGWSYEQYF.